This T cell receptor (beta chain) was captured by sequencing in a study of CD8 T cells in Susac syndrome. The CD8+ and CD4+ T cells were isolated magnetically using a negative isolation approach, whereas the TEMRA cells were enriched by FACS. Germline V gives CDR1 DFQATT, CDR2 SNEGSKA (reference sequence). Trimming left V 5 bases short and J 3 bases short, with 11 bases between. The CDR3 runs 13 residues. RNA, at roughly 0.45 to 1 ug, was reverse transcribed with random hexamers. Multiplex immunoSEQ PCR targeted 54 Vbeta and 13 Jbeta TCR beta segments. Each CDR3 protein gets one entry after TCRdb re-called the immunoSEQ multiplex PCR reads with MiXCR. The sample contains 180,000 or so distinct CDR3 sequences, about 95% of which appear only once.

This sequence was found in a human donor in good health. The rearrangement joins TRBV20-1 to TRBJ1-5; the D is unclear. Specimen: CD4+ T cells from PBMCs. The CDR3 DNA follows: TGCAGTGCTCCAGGAGTCACCAATCAGCCCCAGCATTTT. Protein product: CSAPGVTNQPQHF.